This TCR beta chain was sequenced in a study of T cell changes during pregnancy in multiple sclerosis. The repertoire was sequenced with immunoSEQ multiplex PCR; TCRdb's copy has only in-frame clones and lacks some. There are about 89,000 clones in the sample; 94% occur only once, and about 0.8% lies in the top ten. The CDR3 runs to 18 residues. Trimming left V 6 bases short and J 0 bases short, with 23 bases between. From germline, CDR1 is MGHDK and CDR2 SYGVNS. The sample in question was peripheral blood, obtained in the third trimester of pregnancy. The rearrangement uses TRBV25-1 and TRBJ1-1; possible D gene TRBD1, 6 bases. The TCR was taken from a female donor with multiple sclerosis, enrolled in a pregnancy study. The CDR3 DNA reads TGTGCCAGCAGCTCATCGGTCCCGGGACAATCGGTGAACACTGAAGCTTTCTTT. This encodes CASSSSVPGQSVNTEAFF. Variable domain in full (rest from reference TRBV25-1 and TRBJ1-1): EADIYQTPRYLVIGTGKKITLECSQTMGHDKMYWYQQDPGMELHLIHYSYGVNSTEKGDLSSESTVSRIRTEHFPLTLESARPSHTSQYLCASSSSVPGQSVNTEAFFGQGTRLTVV.